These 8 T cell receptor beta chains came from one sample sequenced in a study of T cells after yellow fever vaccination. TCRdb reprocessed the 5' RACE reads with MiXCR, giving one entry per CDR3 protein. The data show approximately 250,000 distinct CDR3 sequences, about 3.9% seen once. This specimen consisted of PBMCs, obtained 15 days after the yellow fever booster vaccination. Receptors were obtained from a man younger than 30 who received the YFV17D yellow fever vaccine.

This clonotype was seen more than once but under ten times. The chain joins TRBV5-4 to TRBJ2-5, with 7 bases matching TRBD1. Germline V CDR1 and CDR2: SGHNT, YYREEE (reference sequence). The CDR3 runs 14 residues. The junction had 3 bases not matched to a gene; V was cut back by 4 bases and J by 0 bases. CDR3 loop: CASSVTGNQETQYF. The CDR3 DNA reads TGTGCCAGCAGCGTGACAGGGAACCAAGAGACCCAGTACTTC.

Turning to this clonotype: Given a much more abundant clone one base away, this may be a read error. CDR3 residues: CSAVLAPQDTRYF. The CDR3 DNA follows: TGCAGTGCTGTACTAGCGCCCCAAGATACGCGGTATTTT. The V call is TRBV20-1, the J call TRBJ2-3; TRBD2 agrees at 7 bases. The germline V gene encodes CDR1 DFQATT and CDR2 SNEGSKA (reference sequence). This CDR3 is built from 13 residues.

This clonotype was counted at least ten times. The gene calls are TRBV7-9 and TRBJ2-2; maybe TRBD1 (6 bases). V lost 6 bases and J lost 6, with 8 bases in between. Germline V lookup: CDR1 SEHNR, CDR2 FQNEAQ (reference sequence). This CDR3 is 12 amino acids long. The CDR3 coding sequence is TGTGCCAGCAGGCGACAGGCCGGGGAGCTGTTTTTT. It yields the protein CASRRQAGELFF. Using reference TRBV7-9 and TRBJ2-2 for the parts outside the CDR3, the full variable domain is DTGVSQNPRHKITKRGQNVTFRCDPISEHNRLYWYRQTLGQGPEFLTYFQNEAQLEKSRLLSDRFSAERPKGSFSTLEIQRTEQGDSAMYLCASRRQAGELFFGEGSRLTVL.

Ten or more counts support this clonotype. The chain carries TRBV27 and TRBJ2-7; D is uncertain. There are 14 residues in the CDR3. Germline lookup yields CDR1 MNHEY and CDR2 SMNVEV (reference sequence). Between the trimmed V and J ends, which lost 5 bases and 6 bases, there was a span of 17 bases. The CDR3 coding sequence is TGTGCCAGCAGTAAGAATCTCCAATTCGGCGAGCAGTACTTC. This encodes CASSKNLQFGEQYF.

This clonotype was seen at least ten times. CDR3 loop: CASRRTSGGLETQYF. The CDR3 nucleotides are TGTGCCAGCAGAAGGACTAGCGGGGGACTAGAGACCCAGTACTTC. The chain couples TRBV7-2 to TRBJ2-5; 13 positions match TRBD2. Germline CDR1 and CDR2: SGHTA and FQGNSA. Trimming at V came to 6 bases and at J to 4 bases, leaving 5 bases not matched to a gene. The CDR3 is 15 residues long.

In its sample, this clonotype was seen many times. The CDR3 loop is CASSISGGRGAGEQFF. The CDR3 DNA follows: TGTGCCAGTAGTATCTCCGGGGGGAGGGGAGCGGGTGAGCAGTTCTTC. The chain is built from TRBV19 and TRBJ2-1; TRBD2 agrees at 7 bases. This CDR3 contains 16 residues. Looked up from germline, CDR1 is LNHDA and CDR2 is SQIVND (reference sequence). J gave up 9 bases and V 3 bases, and 14 bases lay outside the gene matches.

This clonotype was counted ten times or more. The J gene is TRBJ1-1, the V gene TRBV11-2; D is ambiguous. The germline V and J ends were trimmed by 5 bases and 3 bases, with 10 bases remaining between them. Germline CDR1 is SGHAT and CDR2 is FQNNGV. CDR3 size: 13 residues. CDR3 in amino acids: CASSPTQDTEAFF. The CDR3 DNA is TGTGCCAGCAGCCCGACGCAGGACACTGAAGCTTTCTTT. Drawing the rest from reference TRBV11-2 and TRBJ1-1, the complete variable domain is EAGVAQSPRYKIIEKRQSVAFWCNPISGHATLYWYQQILGQGPKLLIQFQNNGVVDDSQLPKDRFSAERLKGVDSTLKIQPAKLEDSAVYLCASSPTQDTEAFFGQGTRLTVV.

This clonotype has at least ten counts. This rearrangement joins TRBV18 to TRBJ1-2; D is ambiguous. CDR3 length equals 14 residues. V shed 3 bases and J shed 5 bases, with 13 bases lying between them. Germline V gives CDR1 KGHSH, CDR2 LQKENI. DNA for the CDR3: TGTGCCAGCTCACCCCCAGGTCTGGGATATGGCTACACCTTC. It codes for CASSPPGLGYGYTF.